This T cell receptor (beta chain) was sequenced during a study of post-analysis software for immune sequencing data. Findings and limits, study-wide: Relative to controls, patients had about five TRBV segments at higher frequency, with TRBV5-6, TRBV5-1 and TRBV20-1 among these. F measure clustering grouped samples strongly by preparation batch. When compared against controls, multiple sclerosis patients showed significantly lower normalized Chao1 diversity.

Presence of unique molecular identifiers characterized the TCR beta cDNA libraries. MiXCR, applied by TCRdb to the PCR reads, yields one record per CDR3 protein. The sample lists hundreds of thousands of distinct CDR3 sequences, just under 30% occurring once. CDR3 length: 12 residues. The V end lost 6 bases, the J end lost 5 bases, and 11 bases lay between the germline ends. Per the germline V gene, CDR1 is DFQATT and CDR2 is SNEGSKA (reference sequence). Of note for this clonotype: Antigen: not known.

The source of this sequence is a girl aged 10 to 17 with multiple sclerosis. The sample was blood. The V and J genes are TRBV20-1 and TRBJ2-1; TRBD2 is a possible D gene (6 bases). CDR3 coding DNA: TGCAGTGCGAGCGGGCATGACAATGAGCAGTTCTTC. It encodes CSASGHDNEQFF.